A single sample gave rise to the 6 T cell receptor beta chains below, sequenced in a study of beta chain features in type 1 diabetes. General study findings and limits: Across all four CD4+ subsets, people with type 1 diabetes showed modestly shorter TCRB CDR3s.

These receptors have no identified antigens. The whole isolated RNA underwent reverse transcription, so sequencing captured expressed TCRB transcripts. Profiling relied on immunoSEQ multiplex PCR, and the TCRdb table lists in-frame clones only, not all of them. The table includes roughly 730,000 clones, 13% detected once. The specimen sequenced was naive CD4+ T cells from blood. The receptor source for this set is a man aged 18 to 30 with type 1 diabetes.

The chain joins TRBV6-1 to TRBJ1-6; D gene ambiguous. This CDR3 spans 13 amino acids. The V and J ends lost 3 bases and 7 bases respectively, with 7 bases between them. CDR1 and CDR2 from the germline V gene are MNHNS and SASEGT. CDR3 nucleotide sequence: TGTGCCAGCAGTGAGTTGGAGAATTCACCCCTCCACTTT. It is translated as CASSELENSPLHF.

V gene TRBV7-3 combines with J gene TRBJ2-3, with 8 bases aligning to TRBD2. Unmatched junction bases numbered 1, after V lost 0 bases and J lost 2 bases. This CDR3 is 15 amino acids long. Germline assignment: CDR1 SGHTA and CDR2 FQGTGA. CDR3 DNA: TGTGCCAGCAGCTTAACAGCGGGGGACACAGATACGCAGTATTTT. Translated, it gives CASSLTAGDTDTQYF.

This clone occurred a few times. CDR3 sequence (DNA): TGTGCCAGCCAACTCGGGTCTACTAATGAAAAACTGTTTTTT. Protein: CASQLGSTNEKLFF. The rearrangement links TRBV28 to TRBJ1-4; D gene uncertain. Germline V gene sequence: CDR1 MDHEN, CDR2 SYDVKM. The V and J ends lost 8 bases and 2 bases respectively, with 12 bases between them. The CDR3 has 14 amino acids. The variable domain in full, completed from reference TRBV28 and TRBJ1-4, reads DVKVTQSSRYLVKRTGEKVFLECVQDMDHENMFWYRQDPGLGLRLIYFSYDVKMKEKGDIPEGYSVSREKKERFSLILESASTNQTSMYLCASQLGSTNEKLFFGSGTQLSVL.

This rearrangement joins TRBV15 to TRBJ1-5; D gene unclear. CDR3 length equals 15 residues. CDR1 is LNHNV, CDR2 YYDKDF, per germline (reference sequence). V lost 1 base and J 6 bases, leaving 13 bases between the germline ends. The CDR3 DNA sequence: TGTGCCACCAGCAGAGTCGGTGATAGTGGTCAGCCCCAGCATTTT. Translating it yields CATSRVGDSGQPQHF.

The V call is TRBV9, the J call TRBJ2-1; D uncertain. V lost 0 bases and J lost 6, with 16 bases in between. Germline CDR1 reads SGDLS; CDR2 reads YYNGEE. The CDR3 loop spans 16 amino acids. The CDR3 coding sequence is TGTGCCAGCAGCGTAGAAGGCCAACCTCTAGGCAATGAGCAGTTCTTC. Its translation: CASSVEGQPLGNEQFF. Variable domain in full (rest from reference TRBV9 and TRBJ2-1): DSGVTQTPKHLITATGQRVTLRCSPRSGDLSVYWYQQSLDQGLQFLIQYYNGEERAKGNILERFSAQQFPDLHSELNLSSLELGDSALYFCASSVEGQPLGNEQFFGPGTRLTVL.

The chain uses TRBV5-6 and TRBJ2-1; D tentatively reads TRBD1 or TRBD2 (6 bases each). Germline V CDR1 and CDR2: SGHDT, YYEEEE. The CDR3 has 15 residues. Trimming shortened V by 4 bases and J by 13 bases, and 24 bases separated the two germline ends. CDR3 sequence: CASSATGGQVLFQFF. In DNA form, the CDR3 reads TGTGCCAGCAGCGCAACTGGGGGGCAAGTCTTATTTCAGTTCTTC.